This passage covers 4 T cell receptor beta chains from one sample sequenced in a study of cytomegalovirus exposure and HLA in healthy donors. The PCR was carried out with 60 Vbeta primers and 13 Jbeta primers. Generated by immunoSEQ multiplex PCR, the TCRdb table keeps only in-frame clones and is missing some. The sample lists approximately 180,000 clones, around 80% occurring once. Sequencing used PBMCs. The origin of the receptors is a woman aged 25 to 45 in good health and CMV-seropositive.

The sample holds one count of this clone. The CDR3 reads CASSLAPGGERDTQYF. Written as DNA, the CDR3 is TGCGCCAGCAGCTTGGCCCCCGGGGGGGAGAGGGATACGCAGTATTTT. V and J are TRBV5-1 and TRBJ2-3; 8 positions agree with TRBD2. Germline V gene lookup returns CDR1 SGHRS and CDR2 YFSETQ. This CDR3 has 16 amino acids. The V gene end was trimmed by 0 bases and the J gene end by 6 bases; junction bases not matched to a gene: 9.

This chain links TRBV5-1 with TRBJ2-5; TRBD2 is a possible D gene (6 bases). CDR1 and CDR2 from the germline V gene are SGHRS and YFSETQ. The CDR3 totals 15 residues. With 3 bases removed from V and 5 bases from J, the gap between germline ends came to 17 bases. The CDR3 DNA sequence: TGCGCCAGCAGCTCGCAGGGACTCAAGGTGGAGACCCAGTACTTC. It yields the protein CASSSQGLKVETQYF. The full variable domain, with the rest looked up from reference TRBV5-1 and TRBJ2-5, is KAGVTQTPRYLIKTRGQQVTLSCSPISGHRSVSWYQQTPGQGLQFLFEYFSETQRNKGNFPGRFSGRQFSNSRSEMNVSTLELGDSALYLCASSSQGLKVETQYFGPGTRLLVL.

The V call is TRBV5-1, the J call TRBJ2-1; 10 bases map to TRBD2. The germline gives CDR1 SGHRS, CDR2 YFSETQ. The V segment lost 0 bases and the J segment 8 bases; nucleotides outside the gene matches: 5. There are 15 residues in the CDR3. The CDR3 here is CASSLEREGRDEQFF. CDR3 nucleotide sequence: TGCGCCAGCAGCTTGGAGCGGGAGGGCCGGGATGAGCAGTTCTTC.

V gene TRBV6-1 combines with J gene TRBJ1-5; tentatively, D is TRBD1 (5 bases). The CDR3 has 14 amino acids. With 8 bases removed from V and 0 bases from J, the gap between germline ends came to 11 bases. Germline CDR1 is MNHNS and CDR2 is SASEGT. The CDR3 sequence is CASRGTHSNQPQHF. The CDR3 nucleotides read TGTGCCAGCCGCGGGACGCATAGCAATCAGCCCCAGCATTTT.